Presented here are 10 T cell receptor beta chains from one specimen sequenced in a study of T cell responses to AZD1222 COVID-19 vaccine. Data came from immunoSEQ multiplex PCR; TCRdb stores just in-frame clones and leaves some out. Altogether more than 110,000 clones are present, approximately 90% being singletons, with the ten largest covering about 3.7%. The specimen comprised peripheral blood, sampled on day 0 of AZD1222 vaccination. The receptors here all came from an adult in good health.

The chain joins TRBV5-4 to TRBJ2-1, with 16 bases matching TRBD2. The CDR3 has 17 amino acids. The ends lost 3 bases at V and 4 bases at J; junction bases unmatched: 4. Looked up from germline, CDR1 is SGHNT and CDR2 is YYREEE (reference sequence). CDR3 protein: CASSSGLAGGGYNEQFF. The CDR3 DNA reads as TGTGCCAGCAGCTCGGGACTAGCGGGAGGGGGGTACAATGAGCAGTTCTTC.

The DNA of the CDR3 is TGTGCCAGCAGCCAGAGGTGGGGAGTTGGCTACACCTTC. Its translation is CASSQRWGVGYTF. This sequence joins TRBV5-4 and TRBJ1-2; the D is unclear. V was cut by 4 bases and J by 7 bases, with 14 bases left in between. Per germline, CDR1 SGHNT and CDR2 YYREEE (reference sequence). The CDR3 length is 13 residues.

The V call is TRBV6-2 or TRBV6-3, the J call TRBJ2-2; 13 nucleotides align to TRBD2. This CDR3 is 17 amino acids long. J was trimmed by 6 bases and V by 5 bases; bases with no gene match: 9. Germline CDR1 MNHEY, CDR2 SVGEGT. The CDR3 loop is CASSPGGLAGVPGELFF. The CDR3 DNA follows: TGTGCCAGCAGTCCCGGCGGACTAGCGGGAGTTCCCGGGGAGCTGTTTTTT.

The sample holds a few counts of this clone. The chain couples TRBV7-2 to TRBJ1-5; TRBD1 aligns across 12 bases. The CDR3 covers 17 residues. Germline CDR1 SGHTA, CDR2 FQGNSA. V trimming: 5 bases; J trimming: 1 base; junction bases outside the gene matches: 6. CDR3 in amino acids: CASSAGTGGLSNQPQHF. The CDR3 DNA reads TGTGCCAGCAGCGCCGGGACAGGGGGCTTGAGCAATCAGCCCCAGCATTTT.

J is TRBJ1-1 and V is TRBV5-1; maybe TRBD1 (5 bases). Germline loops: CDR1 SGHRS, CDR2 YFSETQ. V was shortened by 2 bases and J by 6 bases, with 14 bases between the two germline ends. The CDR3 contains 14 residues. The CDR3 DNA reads TGCGCCAGCAGCTTAGGGGCATTAGGGGCTGAAGCTTTCTTT. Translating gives CASSLGALGAEAFF.

The CDR3 sequence is CSASVRDRATDTQYF. The CDR3 DNA reads as TGCAGTGCTAGTGTACGGGACCGAGCCACAGATACGCAGTATTTT. This chain links TRBV20-1 with TRBJ2-3, with D perhaps being TRBD1 or TRBD2 (5 bases each). V was pared by 3 bases and J by 2 bases, with 15 bases between. This CDR3 has 15 amino acids. Germline V gene sequence: CDR1 DFQATT, CDR2 SNEGSKA (reference sequence).

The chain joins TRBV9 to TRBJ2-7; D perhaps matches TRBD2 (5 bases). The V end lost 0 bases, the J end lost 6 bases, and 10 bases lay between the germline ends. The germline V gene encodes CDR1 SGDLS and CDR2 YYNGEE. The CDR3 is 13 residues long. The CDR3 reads CASSVAEAGEQYF. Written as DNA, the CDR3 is TGTGCCAGCAGCGTAGCTGAGGCGGGCGAGCAGTACTTC. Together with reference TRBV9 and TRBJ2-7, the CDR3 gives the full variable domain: DSGVTQTPKHLITATGQRVTLRCSPRSGDLSVYWYQQSLDQGLQFLIQYYNGEERAKGNILERFSAQQFPDLHSELNLSSLELGDSALYFCASSVAEAGEQYFGPGTRLTVT.

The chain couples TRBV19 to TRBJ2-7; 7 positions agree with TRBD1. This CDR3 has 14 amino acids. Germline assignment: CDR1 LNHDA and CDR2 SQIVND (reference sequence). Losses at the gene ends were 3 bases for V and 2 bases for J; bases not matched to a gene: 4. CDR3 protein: CASSMTGTAYEQYF. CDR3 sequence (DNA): TGTGCCAGTAGTATGACAGGGACGGCCTACGAGCAGTACTTC.

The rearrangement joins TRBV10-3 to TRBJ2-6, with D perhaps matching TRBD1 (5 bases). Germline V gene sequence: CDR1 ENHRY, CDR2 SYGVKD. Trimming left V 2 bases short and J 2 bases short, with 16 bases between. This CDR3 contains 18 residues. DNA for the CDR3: TGTGCCATCAGTGAGAAGGGTCAGGGCCTGGCTGGGGCCAACGTCCTGACTTTC. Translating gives CAISEKGQGLAGANVLTF.

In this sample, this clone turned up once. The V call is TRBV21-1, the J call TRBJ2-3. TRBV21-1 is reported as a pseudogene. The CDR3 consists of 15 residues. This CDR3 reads CASSKDPRLTDTQYF. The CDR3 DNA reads TGTGCCAGCAGCAAGGACCCCAGGCTCACAGATACGCAGTATTTT.